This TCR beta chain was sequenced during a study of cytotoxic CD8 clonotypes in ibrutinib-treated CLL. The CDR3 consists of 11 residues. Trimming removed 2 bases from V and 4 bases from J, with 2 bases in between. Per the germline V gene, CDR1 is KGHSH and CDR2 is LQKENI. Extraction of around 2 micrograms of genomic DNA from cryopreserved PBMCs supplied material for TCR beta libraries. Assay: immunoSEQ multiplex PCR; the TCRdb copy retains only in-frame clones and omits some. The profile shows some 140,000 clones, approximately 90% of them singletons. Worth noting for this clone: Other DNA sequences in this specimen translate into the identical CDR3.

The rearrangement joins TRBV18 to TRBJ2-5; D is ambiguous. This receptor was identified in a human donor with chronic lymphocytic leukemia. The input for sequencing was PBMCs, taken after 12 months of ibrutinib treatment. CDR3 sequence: CASSPGETQYF. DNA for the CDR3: TGTGCCAGCTCACCAGGAGAGACCCAGTACTTC. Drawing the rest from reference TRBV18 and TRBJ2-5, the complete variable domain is NAGVMQNPRHLVRRRGQEARLRCSPMKGHSHVYWYRQLPEEGLKFMVYLQKENIIDESGMPKERFSAEFPKEGPSILRIQQVVRGDSAAYFCASSPGETQYFGPGTRLLVL.